This note documents a single TCR beta chain sequence. These data are taken from a study of blood T cell repertoires in COVID-19. In the study overall: Donors in the United States, Italy and Spain gave samples during acute or convalescent COVID-19. T cells, B-cell-depleted T cells, or PBMCs supplied cDNA or gDNA.

CDR1 and CDR2 from the germline V gene are MNHEY and SVGAGI. V shed 6 bases and J 4 bases; nucleotides not matched to a gene: 9. The CDR3 loop spans 15 amino acids. In the original processing: How many nucleated cells were present was estimated from reference gene primer amplification. Some clones are missing from TCRdb's copy, which holds only in-frame ones; the method was immunoSEQ multiplex PCR. V and J calls and clone size are as listed in that table; D and trimming were resolved from the DNA. Of approximately 400,000 clones in the sample, approximately 80% are singletons; the top ten hold around 1%.

The receptor was isolated from a human donor with acute or convalescent COVID-19. The donor label of this sample is uncertain. Sequenced: peripheral blood. V and J are TRBV6-5 and TRBJ2-1; TRBD1 matches at 7 bases. The CDR3 DNA reads as TGTGCCAGCAGACCGAGGGACAGACCTTACAATGAGCAGTTCTTC. Encoded protein: CASRPRDRPYNEQFF.